This record covers a single T cell receptor (beta chain). Its specificity is not known. V was clipped by 10 bases and J by 7 bases; unmatched bases: 13. CDR3 size: 16 residues. Germline assignment: CDR1 ENHRY and CDR2 SYGVKD. The data originate from a study of T cell repertoires in cytomegalovirus infection. Study background: CMV epitopes in the study were HLA-C-restricted (recently identified) and HLA-B-restricted (well studied). Signatures in public TCR beta sequences pointed to both CMV infection and matching HLA type.

TCRdb re-analysed the reads in MiXCR, keeping a single row per CDR3 protein. Of 400,000 to 600,000 distinct CDR3 sequences in the sample, about 39% were seen once. Overall study findings and caveats: HLA-C-restricted CMV-specific TCR beta clonotypes prevailed in the ex vivo response. Pooled public TCR beta family frequency picked out CMV carriers with the relevant HLA.

This specimen consisted of cultured PBMCs, obtained from culture after CMV antigen stimulation. This sequence was found in a human donor in good health (CMV status not recorded). Some clones in this sample may be carry-over from other donors' samples. J is TRBJ1-6 and V is TRBV10-3; 10 nucleotides match TRBD1. The CDR3 spells CATVPGQGLGNSPLHF. The CDR3 DNA follows: TGTGCCACCGTCCCGGGACAGGGGTTAGGCAATTCACCCCTCCACTTT.